What follows are 30 T cell receptor beta chains derived from one specimen sequenced in a study of blood T cell repertoires in COVID-19. Some clones are missing from TCRdb's copy, which holds only in-frame ones; the method was immunoSEQ multiplex PCR. The data contain 450,000 or so clones, roughly 87% of them singletons. The sample was PBMCs or T cells enriched from blood (not recorded which). These receptors were obtained from a man between 18 and 29 years old who had recovered from COVID-19.

This clone has a single count. In DNA, the CDR3 is TGTGCCAGCAGTGCCGGGTCCCTCTCTGGAAACACCATATATTTT. Its translation is CASSAGSLSGNTIYF. The chain carries TRBV2 and TRBJ1-3; D is unclear. This CDR3 has 15 residues. The V and J ends lost 4 bases and 0 bases respectively, with 10 bases between them. Per germline, CDR1 SNHLY and CDR2 FYNNEI.

The CDR3: CASSQGEGRFNTEAFF. CDR3 nucleotides: TGTGCCAGCAGCCAAGGGGAGGGACGGTTTAACACTGAAGCTTTCTTT. The V gene is TRBV7-2, the J gene TRBJ1-1, with D tentatively TRBD1 (5 bases). V lost 5 bases and J 2 bases, leaving 18 bases between the germline ends. This CDR3 comprises 16 residues. Germline V gene lookup returns CDR1 SGHTA and CDR2 FQGNSA.

The genes are TRBV19 and TRBJ1-1; weak D call: TRBD1 (6 bases). V lost 9 bases and J 5 bases, leaving 16 bases between the germline ends. This CDR3 is 13 amino acids long. Germline CDR1 LNHDA, CDR2 SQIVND (reference sequence). In nucleotides, the CDR3 is TGTGCCAGCAACAGGGTGAAGGGGACTGAAGCTTTCTTT. It is translated as CASNRVKGTEAFF.

The chain employs TRBV27 and TRBJ2-7, with 9 bases lining up with TRBD1. The CDR3 sequence is 15 residues long. V shed 2 bases, J shed 1 base, and the junction held 3 bases outside the gene matches. CDR1 is MNHEY and CDR2 is SMNVEV in the germline V gene (reference sequence). The CDR3 bases are TGTGCCAGCAGTTTAAGACAGGGGGGGTCCTACGAGCAGTACTTC. It codes for CASSLRQGGSYEQYF.

The chain is built from TRBV7-9 and TRBJ1-4; 10 nucleotides align to TRBD1. The CDR3 loop spans 14 amino acids. Per the germline V gene, CDR1 is SEHNR and CDR2 is FQNEAQ (reference sequence). V lost 5 bases and J lost 14; bases outside the gene matches: 11. CDR3 DNA sequence: TGTGCCAGCAGCCAACAGGGACAGGGGCATTTGCTGTTTTTT. Translated: CASSQQGQGHLLFF. Full variable domain (remainder filled in from reference TRBV7-9 and TRBJ1-4): DTGVSQNPRHKITKRGQNVTFRCDPISEHNRLYWYRQTLGQGPEFLTYFQNEAQLEKSRLLSDRFSAERPKGSFSTLEIQRTEQGDSAMYLCASSQQGQGHLLFFGSGTQLSVL.

The chain combines TRBV14 with TRBJ1-2, with 8 bases aligning to TRBD1. V lost 4 bases, J lost 4 bases, and 5 bases stayed unmatched. The length of the CDR3 is 14 residues. The V gene's germline CDR1 is SGHDN and CDR2 FVKESK. This CDR3 is CASSLTGDFYGYTF. For the CDR3, the DNA is TGTGCCAGCAGCCTGACAGGGGACTTCTATGGCTACACCTTC.

This chain links TRBV19 with TRBJ1-2; D is possibly TRBD1 (5 bases). Germline CDR1 and CDR2: LNHDA and SQIVND (reference sequence). The CDR3 is 12 residues long. V lost 9 bases to trimming and J lost 0 bases, with 8 bases between them. The CDR3 loop reads CASRGANYGYTF. The CDR3 DNA is TGTGCCAGCCGGGGGGCTAACTATGGCTACACCTTC.

The count of this clone is one. This chain's CDR3 is CASSWTGEGSYNSPLHF. CDR3 bases: TGCGCCAGCAGTTGGACAGGGGAGGGATCCTATAATTCACCCCTCCACTTT. The J gene is TRBJ1-6, the V gene TRBV10-2; TRBD1 matches at 9 bases. Germline values: CDR1 WSHSY, CDR2 SAAADI. This CDR3 comprises 17 residues. V lost 5 bases, J lost 1 base, and 6 bases stayed unmatched.

The chain couples TRBV27 to TRBJ1-5, with D perhaps matching TRBD1 (5 bases). The CDR3 totals 16 residues. Trimming cost V 1 base and J 0 bases, with 10 bases left between them. Germline CDR1 reads MNHEY; CDR2 reads SMNVEV (reference sequence). CDR3 in amino acids: CASSLFSGISNQPQHF. The CDR3 DNA sequence: TGTGCCAGCAGTTTATTCTCAGGGATTAGCAATCAGCCCCAGCATTTT.

This clone was counted once. This chain links TRBV27 with TRBJ1-2; a weak D match, TRBD1 (6 bases). V was pared by 2 bases and J by 4 bases, with 8 bases between. Germline loops: CDR1 MNHEY, CDR2 SMNVEV (reference sequence). The CDR3 loop spans 13 amino acids. The CDR3 DNA sequence: TGTGCCAGCAGTTTAACAGGGTTCTATGGCTACACCTTC. Translating it yields CASSLTGFYGYTF.

The chain uses TRBV7-3 and TRBJ1-5; maybe TRBD1 (6 bases). Trimming removed 3 bases at V and 6 bases at J, with 18 bases between. CDR1 and CDR2 (germline): SGHTA, FQGTGA. CDR3 size: 16 residues. The CDR3 here is CASSLARDRSGQPQHF. DNA of the CDR3: TGTGCCAGCAGCTTGGCTCGTGACAGGTCAGGTCAGCCCCAGCATTTT.

This chain connects TRBV6-5 to TRBJ1-3; unclear D gene. The ends were cut back, 6 bases at V and 0 bases at J, with 12 bases in the middle. The V gene's germline CDR1 is MNHEY and CDR2 SVGAGI. This CDR3 region has 15 residues. As DNA, the CDR3 is TGTGCCAGCAGCCCACAACCCAACTCTGGAAACACCATATATTTT. Translated, it gives CASSPQPNSGNTIYF.

This chain links TRBV6-5 with TRBJ2-7, with 9 bases aligning to TRBD2. V lost 7 bases to trimming and J lost 6 bases; unmatched junction nucleotides: 7. CDR1 MNHEY and CDR2 SVGAGI come from the germline V gene. This CDR3 contains 13 residues. Here the CDR3 reads CASTQSGRSEQYF. As DNA, the CDR3 is TGTGCCAGCACCCAAAGCGGGAGGAGCGAGCAGTACTTC.

The genes are TRBV12-1 and TRBJ1-1; the D call in the table, TRBD1, was not verified against the DNA. TRBV12-1 is an annotated pseudogene. CDR3 length: 16 amino acids. The CDR3 spells CASSFQPGQPSTEAFF. The CDR3 DNA sequence: TGTGCCAGCAGCTTTCAGCCTGGACAGCCTAGCACTGAAGCTTTCTTT.

The chain has TRBV19 and TRBJ1-2; TRBD1 agrees at 9 bases. V shed 5 bases, J shed 3 bases, and the junction held 4 bases outside the gene matches. Germline-derived CDR1 and CDR2 are LNHDA and SQIVND (reference sequence). This CDR3 is built from 14 residues. CDR3 coding DNA: TGTGCCAGTAGTCCCGGGACAGGGCACTATGGCTACACCTTC. It is translated as CASSPGTGHYGYTF.

The J gene is TRBJ2-5, the V gene TRBV19, with 7 bases fitting TRBD1. Germline values: CDR1 LNHDA, CDR2 SQIVND (reference sequence). V lost 4 bases to trimming and J lost 5 bases; unmatched junction nucleotides: 10. The CDR3 is 15 residues long. This CDR3 reads CASSTRQGTGETQYF. The CDR3, as DNA: TGTGCCAGTAGTACCCGACAGGGAACAGGCGAGACCCAGTACTTC.

This chain connects TRBV29-1 to TRBJ2-1; a possible D gene is TRBD1 (6 bases). This CDR3 region has 12 residues. CDR1 and CDR2 (germline): SQVTM, ANQGSEA. V lost 7 bases, J lost 9 bases, and 16 bases lay in between. The CDR3 here is CSAAPTGVEQFF. The DNA for the CDR3 is TGCAGCGCCGCCCCGACAGGCGTTGAGCAGTTCTTC.

This clone occurred a few times. The gene calls are TRBV27 and TRBJ2-7; possible D gene TRBD2, 6 bases. The CDR3 is 16 residues long. CDR1 and CDR2 (germline): MNHEY, SMNVEV (reference sequence). V lost 5 bases and J lost 2, with 19 bases in between. CDR3 sequence: CASSPGAGPLAYEQYF. Written as DNA, the CDR3 is TGTGCCAGCAGTCCCGGGGCGGGGCCCCTCGCCTACGAGCAGTACTTC.

The rearrangement joins TRBV7-2 to TRBJ2-5, with D perhaps TRBD2 (5 bases). CDR1 SGHTA and CDR2 FQGNSA come from the germline V gene. The CDR3 contains 14 residues. V lost 1 base and J 5 bases, leaving 11 bases between the germline ends. Written as DNA, the CDR3 is TGTGCCAGCAGCTTAGTGGGAGTCGTTGAGACCCAGTACTTC. Amino acid sequence: CASSLVGVVETQYF.

The gene calls are TRBV28 and TRBJ2-1, with D perhaps TRBD2 (5 bases). The CDR3 sequence is 15 residues long. CDR1 MDHEN and CDR2 SYDVKM come from the germline V gene. Trimming removed 5 bases from V and 5 bases from J, with 16 bases in between. CDR3 DNA sequence: TGTGCCAGCAGTGGAGCGGTCGGTGAGAACAATGAGCAGTTCTTC. Residues: CASSGAVGENNEQFF. Drawing the rest from reference TRBV28 and TRBJ2-1, the complete variable domain is DVKVTQSSRYLVKRTGEKVFLECVQDMDHENMFWYRQDPGLGLRLIYFSYDVKMKEKGDIPEGYSVSREKKERFSLILESASTNQTSMYLCASSGAVGENNEQFFGPGTRLTVL.

In its sample, this clone was seen a few times. The V and J genes are TRBV5-8 and TRBJ1-2; 10 bases map to TRBD1. This CDR3 has 16 amino acids. CDR1 and CDR2 from the germline V gene are SGHTS and YDEGEE. The J segment lost 5 bases and the V segment lost 4 bases, leaving 11 bases of the junction unmatched. DNA of the CDR3: TGTGCCAGCAGCAACGACAGGGGGCGGAACCGGTATGGCTACACCTTC. It codes for CASSNDRGRNRYGYTF.

The chain is built from TRBV2 and TRBJ1-6; TRBD1 matches 7 bases. Germline CDR1 reads SNHLY; CDR2 reads FYNNEI. CDR3 length: 15 residues. The V and J ends lost 4 bases and 8 bases, in that order; junction bases with no gene match: 8. CDR3 sequence (DNA): TGTGCCAGCAGTGCCCGCAGGGGGATTTATTCACCCCTCCACTTT. This translates into CASSARRGIYSPLHF. The full variable domain, rest sourced from reference TRBV2 and TRBJ1-6, is EPEVTQTPSHQVTQMGQEVILRCVPISNHLYFYWYRQILGQKVEFLVSFYNNEISEKSEIFDDQFSVERPDGSNFTLKIRSTKLEDSAMYFCASSARRGIYSPLHFGNGTRLTVT.

The chain combines TRBV5-5 with TRBJ1-2; a possible D gene is TRBD1 (5 bases). Germline CDR1 SGHKS, CDR2 YYEKEE (reference sequence). CDR3 length equals 15 residues. V was pared by 0 bases and J by 5 bases, with 14 bases between. The CDR3 bases are TGTGCCAGCAGCTTGGTAGGGGCGGGAGGTTATGGCTACACCTTC. Translating gives CASSLVGAGGYGYTF.

J is TRBJ2-2 and V is TRBV11-3; 11 positions agree with TRBD2. The germline CDR1 and CDR2 sequences are SGHNT and YENEEA. CDR3 length: 17 residues. With 4 bases clipped from V and 1 base from J, the junction kept 5 bases outside the gene matches. CDR3 nucleotides: TGTGCCAGCAGCTCCCCTAGCGGGGGGCGGAACACCGGGGAGCTGTTTTTT. It specifies CASSSPSGGRNTGELFF.

This clone has a single count. CDR3 coding DNA: TGTGCCAGCGTCCCTAGTACGTCCTACAATGAGCAGTTCTTC. This sequence encodes CASVPSTSYNEQFF. This rearrangement joins TRBV2 to TRBJ2-1; no clear D gene. Trimming removed 8 bases at V and 1 base at J, with 12 bases between. CDR1 and CDR2 from the germline V gene are SNHLY and FYNNEI. This CDR3 has 14 residues.

This rearrangement joins TRBV11-2 to TRBJ1-1, with D hard to call. V lost 5 bases and J lost 1, with 8 bases in between. Germline CDR1 SGHAT, CDR2 FQNNGV. The CDR3 contains 13 residues. CDR3: CASSPTGNTEAFF. In nucleotides, the CDR3 is TGTGCCAGCAGCCCGACGGGGAACACTGAAGCTTTCTTT.

This chain joins TRBV5-4 and TRBJ2-3, with TRBD2 matching 15 bases. The CDR3 sequence is 17 residues long. Germline V CDR1 and CDR2: SGHNT, YYREEE (reference sequence). V was clipped by 0 bases and J by 5 bases; unmatched bases: 4. CDR3: CASSLGTSGRAGDTQYF. DNA of the CDR3: TGTGCCAGCAGCTTGGGGACTAGCGGGAGGGCTGGAGATACGCAGTATTTT.

The chain carries TRBV24-1 and TRBJ2-1, with 14 bases fitting TRBD2. The CDR3 sequence is 15 residues long. Looked up from germline, CDR1 is KGHDR and CDR2 is SFDVKD. The junction had 6 bases not matched to a gene; V was cut back by 7 bases and J by 8 bases. This CDR3 is CATSVGTSGRDEQFF. CDR3 bases: TGTGCCACCAGCGTGGGGACTAGCGGGAGAGATGAGCAGTTCTTC.

This rearrangement joins TRBV6-1 to TRBJ1-1, with D possibly being TRBD1 (5 bases). V was clipped by 2 bases and J by 1 base, with 11 bases between them. The CDR3 spans 15 residues. Germline CDR1 MNHNS, CDR2 SASEGT. The CDR3 loop reads CASSEISGWNTEAFF. As DNA, the CDR3 is TGTGCCAGCAGTGAAATATCAGGGTGGAACACTGAAGCTTTCTTT.

This chain uses TRBV18 with TRBJ2-5; the D is unclear. The germline V and J ends were trimmed by 0 bases and 7 bases, with 12 bases remaining between them. Germline values: CDR1 KGHSH, CDR2 LQKENI. CDR3 length: 14 amino acids. Here the CDR3 reads CASSPPERSGTQYF. For the CDR3, the DNA is TGTGCCAGCTCACCACCAGAGAGGTCCGGGACCCAGTACTTC.